The source of this T cell receptor (beta chain) is a study of shared clonotypes between healthy human individuals (dated by TCRdb to about 2020). For the wider study: The cohort comprised a couple of women and three men aged 18 to 49 years. Per donor, leukapheresis produced somewhere between about 0.94 and 9.5 billion PBMCs. The study deeply sequenced blood TCR repertoires of about 5 healthy adults to estimate repertoire size and the extent of clonotype sharing between individuals. For each donor, CD4 naive and CD4 memory were each run on three plates, CD8 naive on two plates, and CD8 memory on one plate. To increase sequencing depth and limit assay-specific biases, TCR repertoire library preparation and sequencing were carried out by different laboratories using diverse techniques. Broader findings and caveats from the paper: Even with the large sequencing depth, rarefaction of the sorted-subset datasets indicated that sequencing was incomplete. The small number of donors limited the genetic and exposure-history diversity represented. Naive subsets generally had larger estimated clonotype richness than memory subsets. Based on pairwise subsampling, the degree of clonotype sharing among donors was expected to be affected by sequencing depth. Around 5% of naive CD4, roughly 3.6% of naive CD8, roughly 2.4% of memory CD4, and around 0.42% of memory CD8 clonotypes were shared across a few donors. Sampling was restricted to blood, and TCR repertoires in tissues likely differ from the TCR repertoires found in blood. Compared with non-shared clonotypes, the clonotypes found in all four sorted-subset donors had higher generation probabilities.

Using the deep immunoSEQ assay, TCR CDR3 regions were amplified from genomic DNA by multiplex PCR. Extracted genomic DNA from each cell subset was distributed evenly across all wells of several immunoSEQ 96-well plates, and each plate was treated as a replicate. For sorted subsets, around 200 ng genomic DNA, equal to 25,000 to 35,000 T cell genomes, was loaded into each replicate PCR. Purified libraries were measured with a Qubit 3.0 fluorometer, size-checked on a Bioanalyzer 2100, and measured again with the KAPA Library Quantification kit. Each immunoSEQ 96-well plate was sequenced on its own single-read 150-cycle Illumina NextSeq 550 flow cell. The paper's processing steps were these. Because only junctional sequences without quality scores were contained in the immunoSEQ output, filtering matching that applied to full-length reads could not be performed. To assign V/J genes and CDR3, sequences were annotated using PyIR, a Python wrapper for IgBLAST v1.9, with IMGT germline references. Any read was removed if the V/J assignment was weak (E-value above 1e-6), the CDR3 was missing, or the read contained stop codons, out-of-frame junctions, or ambiguous translated residues. A V3J clonotype was defined by an identical inferred V gene, J gene, and CDR3 amino acid sequence. Percentage overlap between repertoires was calculated by dividing the number of shared unique clonotypes by the size of the smaller repertoire. RTK rarefaction, the Chao1 estimator, and Recon v2.1 estimates of unobserved clonotypes were used to assess repertoire richness. Generation probabilities were computed with OLGA for all TCRbeta clonotypes obtained by the gDNA method from a handful of donors. TCRdb holds this immuneACCESS table with in-frame rearrangements only. Some clones are missing; in checked studies, unresolved V genes explain under half, and the rest has no known cause. Clonal size and the V and J genes are those of that table, whereas D and trimming came from the DNA. The sample table shows 2 million to 2.5 million clones, and about 92% are seen once. The ten largest clones take up about 0.37% of the sample.

Points on this clone: The clone's antigen remains unknown. Base qualities are not at hand, and no much larger clone is one base apart. This specimen includes other DNA sequences encoding the same CDR3.

The donors were healthy, HIV-negative adults who had no recently reported acute infections or vaccinations. All donors were Caucasian adults living in Nashville, Tennessee, USA. CD4+ T cells were enriched by magnetic negative selection, after which naive cells were positively selected on CD45RA and the negative fraction was taken as the memory subset. Blood was collected by leukapheresis, and PBMCs were isolated by Ficoll-Histopaque density gradient centrifugation and then cryopreserved in liquid nitrogen vapor phase. Purity and quantity of every magnetically sorted T cell population were checked by analytical flow cytometry. Genomic DNA was isolated from every sorted fraction and measured by UV absorbance on a Nanodrop 2000c. Including cysteine and phenylalanine, the CDR3 has 14 amino acids. The DNA shown is the 42-base CDR3, in frame from base 1. Via the germline V gene, CDR1 is SNHLY and CDR2 FYNNEI. V is shortened by 7 bases, J by 0 bases, and the region joining them spans 10 bases.

The sequenced sample consisted of naive CD4+ T cells from PBMCs. This specimen's cell subset or site label, interpreted: CD45RA+ positively selected. The sequence was collected from a man younger than 35 in good health. Some clones in this sample may be carry-over from other donors' samples. The chain is made from TRBV2 and TRBJ1-5, and the D gene may be TRBD1, 5 bases matching. The nucleotide sequence is given as TGTGCCAGCACGGGGCAGTATAGCAATCAGCCCCAGCATTTT. It translates as CASTGQYSNQPQHF.